This entry describes one T cell receptor beta chain. This sample stems from a study of T cell changes during pregnancy in multiple sclerosis. Clones were read by immunoSEQ multiplex PCR, and TCRdb kept only the in-frame ones, dropping some. The sample records roughly 11,000 clones, just under 95% being singletons. This CDR3 has 13 amino acids. The germline V and J ends were trimmed by 7 bases and 1 base, with 10 bases remaining between them. Germline CDR1 reads SGHRS; CDR2 reads YFSETQ. The TCR sequence derives from a female donor with multiple sclerosis, enrolled in a pregnancy study. V and J are TRBV5-1 and TRBJ2-3; D is unclear. The sample in question was CD4+ T cells from peripheral blood mononuclear cells, obtained before pregnancy. This CDR3 reads CASALMGTDTQYF. CDR3 DNA: TGCGCCAGCGCCCTAATGGGCACAGATACGCAGTATTTT.